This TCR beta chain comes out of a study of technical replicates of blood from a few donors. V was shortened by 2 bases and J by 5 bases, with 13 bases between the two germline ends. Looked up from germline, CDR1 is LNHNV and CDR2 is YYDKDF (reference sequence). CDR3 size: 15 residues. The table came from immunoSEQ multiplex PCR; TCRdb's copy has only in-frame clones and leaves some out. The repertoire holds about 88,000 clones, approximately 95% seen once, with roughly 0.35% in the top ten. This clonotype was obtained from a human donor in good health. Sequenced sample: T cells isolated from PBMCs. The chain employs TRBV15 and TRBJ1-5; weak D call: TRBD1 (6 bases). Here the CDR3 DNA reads TGTGCCACCAGCAGAAAAGGACAGTCTGATCAGCCCCAGCATTTT. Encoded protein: CATSRKGQSDQPQHF.